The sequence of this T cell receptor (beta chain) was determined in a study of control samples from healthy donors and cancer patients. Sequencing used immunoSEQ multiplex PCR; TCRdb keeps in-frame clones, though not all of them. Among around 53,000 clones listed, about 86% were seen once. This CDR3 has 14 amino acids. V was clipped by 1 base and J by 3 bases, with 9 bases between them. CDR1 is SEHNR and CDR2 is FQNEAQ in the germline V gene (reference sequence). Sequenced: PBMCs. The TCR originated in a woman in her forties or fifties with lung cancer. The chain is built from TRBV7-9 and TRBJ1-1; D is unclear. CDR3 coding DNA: TGTGCCAGCAGCTTAGGGGGAACTTACACTGAAGCTTTCTTT. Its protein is CASSLGGTYTEAFF.